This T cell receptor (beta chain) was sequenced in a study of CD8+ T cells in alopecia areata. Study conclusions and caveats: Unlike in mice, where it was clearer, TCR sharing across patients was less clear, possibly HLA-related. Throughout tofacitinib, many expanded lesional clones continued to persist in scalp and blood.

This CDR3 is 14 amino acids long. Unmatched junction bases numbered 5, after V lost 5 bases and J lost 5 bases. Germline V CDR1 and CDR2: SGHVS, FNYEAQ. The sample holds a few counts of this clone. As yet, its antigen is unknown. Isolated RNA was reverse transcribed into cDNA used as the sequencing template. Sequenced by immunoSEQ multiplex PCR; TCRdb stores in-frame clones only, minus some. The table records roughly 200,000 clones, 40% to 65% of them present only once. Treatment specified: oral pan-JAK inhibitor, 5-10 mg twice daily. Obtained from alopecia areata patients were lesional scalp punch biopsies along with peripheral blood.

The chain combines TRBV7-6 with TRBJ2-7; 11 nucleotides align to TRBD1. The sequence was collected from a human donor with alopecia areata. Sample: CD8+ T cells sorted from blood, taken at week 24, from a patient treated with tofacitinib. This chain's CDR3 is CASSPRTGGDEQYF. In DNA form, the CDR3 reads TGTGCCAGCAGCCCTAGGACAGGGGGCGACGAGCAGTACTTC.